This T cell receptor beta chain was documented in a study of blood T cells in healthy people across ages (dated by TCRdb to the mid-2010s). Looking at the study overall: In model experiments, template switching captured roughly one uniquely barcoded TCR beta cDNA molecule for every two T cells. To track age-related changes in TCR beta repertoire diversity, the study relied on deep sequencing normalized with unique cDNA molecular identifiers. The donors were divided into four age groups: young (average approximately 17 years), middle-aged (almost 40), aged (around 59) and long-lived (approximately 74). To avoid experimental bias, donors of different ages were distributed randomly across sequencing lanes. The study analyzed two additional independent replicas of 1 million unique cDNA reads from the same blood draw for two donors, one aged 18 to 29 and one aged 80 or older.

General findings and caveats noted by the study authors: The long-lived group showed more naive CD4+ T cells, fewer expanded clones and increased TCR diversity than the aged group, suggesting age selection. Observed TCR beta diversity per million T cells fell roughly linearly with age, and a significant reduction was already apparent by age roughly 40. There was a strong correlation between observed TCR beta diversity and the percentage of naive T cells measured by flow cytometry. Bulk unsorted PBMC profiling prevented conclusive comparison of naive and antigen-experienced compartments. Because the CMV infection status of the donors was unknown, age-related changes in expanded clonotypes may potentially have been confounded. Estimates of total diversity based on one million sequenced T cells were considered lower bounds and underestimates.

The roughly 39 donors, aged about 6 to 95 years, were systemically healthy Caucasian individuals from Russia. Each donor gave around 9.9 milliliters of peripheral blood, collected into EDTA-treated Vacutainer tubes. PBMCs were isolated by Ficoll-Paque density-gradient centrifugation, with at least 7 million obtained per sample. Trizol reagent was used to extract total RNA from the PBMCs, yielding at least 5.5 micrograms per sample. For every donor, flow cytometry on a PBMC aliquot measured the percentage of naive CD45RAhigh/CD27high T cells. Germline trimming: 6 bases from V, 7 bases from J; junction bases outside gene matches: 4. The germline V gene sets CDR1 to SNHLY and CDR2 to FYNNEI. The CDR3 goes from the cysteine to the phenylalanine over 14 residues. Just the 42-base CDR3 DNA is kept, in frame starting at base 1. The table lists this clonotype with a few counts. This receptor's antigen is unknown. No base quality values were provided; no much bigger clone lies one nucleotide off.

Libraries were made using 5' RACE. The run used an Illumina HiSeq 2500. The second PCR ran for about 6 to 12 cycles and used a J-beta primer mix along with a sample-barcoded 5' primer. A unique molecular identifier was introduced onto each TCR beta cDNA molecule by a template-switch 5' adaptor carrying 12 random nucleotides. Each sample yielded at least 2.5 million CDR3-containing paired-end reads. All of the RNA was converted into first-strand cDNA using the Mint cDNA synthesis kit, with a TRBC-specific oligonucleotide serving as the primer. After uracil-DNA glycosylase treatment, a first 18-cycle PCR used universal primers M1SS and BC2_uni_R on all cDNA. In the paper's pipeline: Each sample was normalized by randomly selecting 1 million high-quality reads, each carrying a distinct molecular identifier. Instead of being binned into consensus sequences, reads that shared molecular identifiers were thrown out. CDR3 identification, clonotype clustering and error correction used MiTCR with a Q25 quality threshold and the strictest error-elimination algorithm. A nonparametric unseen species model with Euler transformation was used to estimate lower-bound total TCR beta diversity. Clones were called with MiXCR by TCRdb after fastp trimmed the public reads at Q25, and only in-frame beta chains were retained. Each CDR3 protein gets just one entry, which takes the most common genes and DNA from the rows behind it. The V and J calls follow TCRdb's processing rather than the paper's. The sample contains over 1,500,000 distinct CDR3 sequences, just under 50% of them found a single time. The top ten clonotypes cover more than 2% of the sample.

Here the chain combines TRBV2 and TRBJ2-5, and 14 junctional nucleotides match TRBD2. Source material: blood. This clonotype was sampled from a woman aged 40 to 50 in good health. The DNA sequence is as follows: TGTGCCAGCAGACCCGGGACTAGCGGGGGGACCCAGTACTTC. Protein translation: CASRPGTSGGTQYF.